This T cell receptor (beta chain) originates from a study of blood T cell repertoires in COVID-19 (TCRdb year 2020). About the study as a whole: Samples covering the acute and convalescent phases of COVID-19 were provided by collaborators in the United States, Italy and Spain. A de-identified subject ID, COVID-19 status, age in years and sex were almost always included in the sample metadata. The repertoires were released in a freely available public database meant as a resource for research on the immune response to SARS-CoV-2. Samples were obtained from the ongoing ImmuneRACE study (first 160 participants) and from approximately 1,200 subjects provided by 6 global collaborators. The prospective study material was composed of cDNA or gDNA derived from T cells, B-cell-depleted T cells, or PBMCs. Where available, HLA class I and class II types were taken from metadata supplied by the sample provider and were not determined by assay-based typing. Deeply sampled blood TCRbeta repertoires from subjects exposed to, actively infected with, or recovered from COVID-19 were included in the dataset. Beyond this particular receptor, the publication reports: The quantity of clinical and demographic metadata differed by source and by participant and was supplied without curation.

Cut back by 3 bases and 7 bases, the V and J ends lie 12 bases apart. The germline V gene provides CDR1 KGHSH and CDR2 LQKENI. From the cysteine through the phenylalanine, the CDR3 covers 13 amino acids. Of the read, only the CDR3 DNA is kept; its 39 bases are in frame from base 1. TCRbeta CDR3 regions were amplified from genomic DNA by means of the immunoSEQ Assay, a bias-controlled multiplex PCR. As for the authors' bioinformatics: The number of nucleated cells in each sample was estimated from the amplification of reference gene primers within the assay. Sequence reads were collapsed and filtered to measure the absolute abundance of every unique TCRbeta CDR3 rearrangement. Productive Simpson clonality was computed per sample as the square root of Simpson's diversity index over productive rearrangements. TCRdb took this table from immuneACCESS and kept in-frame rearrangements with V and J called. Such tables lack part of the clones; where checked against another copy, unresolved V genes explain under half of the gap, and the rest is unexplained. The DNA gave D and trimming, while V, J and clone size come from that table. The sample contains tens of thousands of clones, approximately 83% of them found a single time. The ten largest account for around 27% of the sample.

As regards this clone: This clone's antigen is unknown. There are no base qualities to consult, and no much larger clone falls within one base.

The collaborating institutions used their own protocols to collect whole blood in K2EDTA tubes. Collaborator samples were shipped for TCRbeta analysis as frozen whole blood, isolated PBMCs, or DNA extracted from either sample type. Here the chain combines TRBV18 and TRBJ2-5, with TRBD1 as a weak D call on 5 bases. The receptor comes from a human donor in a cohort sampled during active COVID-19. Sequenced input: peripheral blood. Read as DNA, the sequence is TGTGCCAGCTCACCGGGGCGGACGGGGACCCAGTACTTC. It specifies CASSPGRTGTQYF.